This is a list of T cell receptor beta chains from one sample in a study of blood T cell repertoires in COVID-19. Method: immunoSEQ multiplex PCR; TCRdb's copy keeps in-frame clones and lacks some. Seen here are 210,000 or so clones, over 75% observed once, and the top ten hold 1.9%. The sample comprised peripheral blood. The receptors derive from a man in his forties with active or convalescent COVID-19. Both conserved end residues are part of each CDR3.

v_gene	j_gene	len	CDR3aa
TRBV27	TRBJ1-2	16	CASSLSARGSDYGYTF
TRBV19	TRBJ1-5	18	CASSIRVLSWGPRQPQHF
TRBV4-1	TRBJ2-1	16	CASSQPERTLYNEQFF
TRBV30	TRBJ1-5	14	CAWGQGTRSQPQHF
TRBV27	TRBJ1-5	14	CASSFRGSNQPQHF
TRBV27	TRBJ2-5	15	CASSTGTGWRETQYF
TRBV9	TRBJ2-3	18	CASSVEIFGGGSTDTQYF
TRBV28	TRBJ2-7	15	CASSWASQGAGEQYF
TRBV9	TRBJ1-1	19	CASSVGIEPGQGTHTEAFF
TRBV7-9	TRBJ1-4	15	CASSLRQGAGEKLFF
TRBV29-1	TRBJ2-3	13	CSVAGRVTDTQYF
TRBV29-1	TRBJ2-7	11	CSVRLPYEQYF
TRBV28	TRBJ1-2	13	CASSSVGGKGYTF
TRBV5-8	TRBJ2-7	18	CASSLRGIDRAISYEQYF
TRBV27	TRBJ1-2	15	CASSKQGAGGYGYTF
TRBV4-1	TRBJ1-5	15	CASSQAYRDEQPQHF
TRBV5-6	TRBJ2-7	16	CASSPWTGPSSYEQYF
TRBV28	TRBJ1-5	15	CASSLGQASNQPQHF
TRBV6-4	TRBJ2-2	14	CASSEQGSPGELFF
TRBV30	TRBJ1-2	12	CAWSSGELKKTF
TRBV27	TRBJ2-7	15	CASSMPPGQGAEQYF
TRBV5-5	TRBJ2-5	15	CASSSLSGRQETQYF
TRBV30	TRBJ2-7	12	CAWSADRGGQYF
TRBV28	TRBJ2-1	15	CASSSGAHTYNEQFF
TRBV3-1/TRBV3-2	TRBJ1-2	14	CASSQDQGMHGYTF
TRBV3-1/TRBV3-2	TRBJ1-2	13	CASSQQTVTGYTF
TRBV6-5	TRBJ2-1	15	CASSYGAGAYNEQFF
TRBV27	TRBJ1-6	17	CASSFENPGTENSPLHF